The 18 T cell receptor beta chains below come from one sample, sequenced in a study of regulatory T cells in long-lasting Graves disease. Time point denoted: newly diagnosed GD, antithyroid drugs for less than 3 months. PBMCs were the source of the RNA used for TCR sequencing. Arm-PCR with iRepertoire HTBI primers amplified the CDR3 regions for these TCR beta libraries. Via MiXCR, TCRdb re-called the multiplex PCR reads, giving one row per CDR3 protein. The table lists approximately 210,000 distinct CDR3 sequences, 15% to 20% of them singletons. The material was peripheral blood mononuclear cells (PBMCs), obtained at new diagnosis, from a patient treated with antithyroid drugs. The origin of the receptors is a female donor with Graves disease.

In its sample, this clonotype was seen many times. The rearrangement uses TRBV7-8 and TRBJ2-1; TRBD2 aligns across 8 bases. Trimming at V came to 3 bases and at J to 2 bases, leaving 3 bases not matched to a gene. The CDR3 covers 15 residues. Germline CDR1 and CDR2: SGHVS and FQNEAQ. The CDR3 protein is CASSFMGLAYNEQFF. The DNA for the CDR3 is TGTGCCAGCAGCTTCATGGGACTAGCCTACAATGAGCAGTTCTTC. Combining the CDR3 with reference TRBV7-8 and TRBJ2-1 gives the whole variable domain GAGVSQSPRYKVAKRGQDVALRCDPISGHVSLFWYQQALGQGPEFLTYFQNEAQLDKSGLPSDRFFAERPEGSVSTLKIQRTQQEDSAVYLCASSFMGLAYNEQFFGPGTRLTVL.

This clonotype turned up a few times. The chain recombines TRBV5-6 with TRBJ2-7, with D possibly being TRBD1 or TRBD2 (5 bases each). With 3 bases removed from V and 0 bases from J, the gap between germline ends came to 13 bases. The CDR3 covers 15 residues. Looked up from germline, CDR1 is SGHDT and CDR2 is YYEEEE. CDR3 DNA sequence: TGTGCCAGCAGCTCAATATTCGGGGCCTCCTACGAGCAGTACTTC. Amino acids: CASSSIFGASYEQYF.

This clonotype was found many times. The gene calls are TRBV5-6 and TRBJ1-2, with D hard to call. Germline values: CDR1 SGHDT, CDR2 YYEEEE. Trimming stripped 3 bases from V and 3 bases from J, with 9 bases between. This CDR3 has 13 residues. The CDR3 nucleotides read TGTGCCAGCAGCTCTTCGTCGGACTATGGCTACACCTTC. This translates into CASSSSSDYGYTF.

This clonotype has a handful of counts. This may arise from a read error, as a much more abundant clone is one base away. V usage is TRBV3-1 and J usage is TRBJ2-7; TRBD1 agrees at 9 bases. Germline V lookup: CDR1 LGHDT, CDR2 YNNKEL (reference sequence). Germline trimming cut 4 bases from V and 3 bases from J; bases unmatched to any gene: 4. The CDR3 is 14 residues long. The DNA of the CDR3 is TGTGCCAGCAGCCCCATGACAGGGGGCTACGAGCAGTACTTC. It specifies CASSPMTGGYEQYF.

The chain recombines TRBV9 with TRBJ2-7; 14 nucleotides line up with TRBD2. The length of the CDR3 is 14 residues. Germline V gene data show CDR1 as SGDLS and CDR2 as YYNGEE. Losses at the gene ends were 0 bases for V and 12 bases for J; bases not matched to a gene: 5. CDR3 in amino acids: CASSVEGTSGSLYF. The DNA for the CDR3 is TGTGCCAGCAGCGTAGAGGGGACTAGCGGGAGTTTGTACTTC.

With regard to this clonotype: A far larger clone is one nucleotide away, so this likely arose from a read error. The CDR3 is CASSQAVVTHTQYF. The CDR3 region has the DNA TGTGCCAGCAGCCAAGCCGTTGTTACACATACGCAGTATTTT. The chain combines TRBV5-1 with TRBJ2-3; D remains unclear. The V gene's germline CDR1 is SGHRS and CDR2 YFSETQ. This CDR3 has 14 amino acids.

A remark on this clonotype: The CDR3 end shows no conserved phenylalanine or tryptophan, and so a read error is likely. The DNA is omitted, as the CDR3 cannot be located on it reliably, and the CDR3 follows TCRdb's listing. This chain connects TRBV9 to TRBJ2-1. Ends included, the CDR3 has 8 residues. The germline V gene has CDR1 SGDLS and CDR2 YYNGEE. This CDR3 reads CASTTDLR.

A single count supports this clonotype. This chain joins TRBV2 and TRBJ1-5; D gene unclear. The V gene's germline CDR1 is SNHLY and CDR2 FYNNEI. V lost 8 bases and J 0 bases, leaving 11 bases between the germline ends. The CDR3 covers 14 residues. CDR3 DNA: TGTGCCAGCTCGGGCGTGGATAGCAATCAGCCCCAGCATTTT. Its translation: CASSGVDSNQPQHF.

This chain links TRBV2 with TRBJ2-1; D possibly matches TRBD1 or TRBD2 (5 bases each). Germline CDR1 SNHLY, CDR2 FYNNEI. CDR3 length: 15 residues. V shed 5 bases and J shed 0 bases, with 11 bases lying between them. CDR3 bases: TGTGCCAGCAGTTGGGACCGCGACTCCTACAATGAGCAGTTCTTC. This gives the protein CASSWDRDSYNEQFF.

This clonotype was seen at least ten times. V and J are TRBV5-6 and TRBJ2-5, with 9 bases fitting TRBD1. This CDR3 region has 14 residues. The J segment lost 5 bases and the V segment lost 3 bases, leaving 5 bases of the junction unmatched. Germline CDR1 SGHDT, CDR2 YYEEEE. CDR3 coding DNA: TGTGCCAGCAGCTGGGGGGACAGGGTGGAGACCCAGTACTTC. As protein: CASSWGDRVETQYF.

To note about this clonotype: A far larger clone is just one base off, so this is likely a read error. The chain links TRBV12-3 or TRBV12-4 to TRBJ2-1; weak D call: TRBD1 (6 bases). The CDR3 has 15 amino acids. V shed 7 bases and J shed 0 bases, with 13 bases lying between them. The CDR3 DNA is TGTGCCAGCAAGCCGGGACACAGCTCCTACAATGAGCAGTTCTTC. Translated, it gives CASKPGHSSYNEQFF.

The chain combines TRBV6-1 with TRBJ2-3; TRBD2 agrees at 16 bases. The CDR3 is made up of 18 amino acids. Trimming took 10 bases from V and 5 from J; bases not matched to a gene: 15. Germline loops: CDR1 MNHNS, CDR2 SASEGT. This chain's CDR3 is CATYGGTSGRALVDTQYF. The CDR3 DNA is TGTGCCACCTACGGGGGGACTAGCGGGAGGGCCTTGGTAGATACGCAGTATTTT.

This clonotype was seen at least ten times. This chain connects TRBV20-1 to TRBJ2-3, with a weak D call TRBD2 (6 bases). Looked up from germline, CDR1 is DFQATT and CDR2 is SNEGSKA (reference sequence). Trimming pared 2 bases from V and 5 bases from J, leaving 8 bases between. The CDR3 length is 12 residues. In nucleotides, the CDR3 is TGCAGTGCTAGATTGGGGGGAGATACGCAGTATTTT. It is translated as CSARLGGDTQYF.

Many counts were recorded for this clonotype. This rearrangement joins TRBV6-1 to TRBJ1-1; 7 positions match TRBD1. V shed 5 bases, J shed 9 bases, and the junction held 6 bases outside the gene matches. Germline V gene lookup returns CDR1 MNHNS and CDR2 SASEGT. The CDR3 has 12 residues. The CDR3 sequence is CASSTNRGKAFF. CDR3 DNA sequence: TGTGCCAGCAGTACAAACAGGGGAAAAGCTTTCTTT.

This clonotype showed up many times. This sequence joins TRBV30 and TRBJ2-5; D may correspond to TRBD1 or TRBD2 (5 bases each). The CDR3 runs to 14 residues. Germline CDR1 reads GTSNPN; CDR2 reads SVGIG (reference sequence). The V gene lost 0 bases and the J gene lost 5 bases, with 13 bases spanning the gap. In DNA, the CDR3 is TGTGCCTGGAGTGTTGTAGGGACGATCGAGACCCAGTACTTC. Translated, it gives CAWSVVGTIETQYF.

This clonotype occurred many times. The J gene is TRBJ2-7, the V gene TRBV2, with TRBD1 as a possible D gene (5 bases). The CDR3 runs 15 residues. Trimming pared 4 bases from V and 4 bases from J, leaving 17 bases between. Germline V gives CDR1 SNHLY, CDR2 FYNNEI. The chain's CDR3 is CASSGQSPGPYEQYF. Here the CDR3 DNA reads TGTGCCAGCAGTGGGCAGTCGCCAGGGCCATACGAGCAGTACTTC.

This clonotype was counted many times. The V gene is TRBV27, the J gene TRBJ2-7; D is undetermined. Trimming removed 6 bases at V and 0 bases at J, with 9 bases between. CDR3 length equals 13 residues. Germline CDR1 MNHEY, CDR2 SMNVEV (reference sequence). CDR3 protein: CASSSYYSYEQYF. Here the CDR3 DNA reads TGTGCCAGCAGCTCCTATTACTCCTACGAGCAGTACTTC.

CDR3 bases: TGCGCCAGCAGCTTGGGAACAGGGGGGAGTGGCTACACCTTC. As protein: CASSLGTGGSGYTF. This sequence joins TRBV5-1 and TRBJ1-2; 8 positions agree with TRBD1. The CDR3 runs to 14 residues. V dropped 0 bases and J dropped 7; count of bases not matched to a gene: 5. Germline CDR1 and CDR2: SGHRS and YFSETQ.